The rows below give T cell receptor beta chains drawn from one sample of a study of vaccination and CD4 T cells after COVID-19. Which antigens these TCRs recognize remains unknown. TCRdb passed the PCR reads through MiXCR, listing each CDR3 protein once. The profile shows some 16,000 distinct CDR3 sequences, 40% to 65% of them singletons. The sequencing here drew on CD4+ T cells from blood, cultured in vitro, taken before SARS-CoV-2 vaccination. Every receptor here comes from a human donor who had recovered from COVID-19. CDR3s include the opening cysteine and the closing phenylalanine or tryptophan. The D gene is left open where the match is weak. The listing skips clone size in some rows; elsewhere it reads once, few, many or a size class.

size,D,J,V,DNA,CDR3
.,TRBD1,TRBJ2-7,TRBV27,TGTGCCAGCAGTTTTAGGACAGGGGCCGGCGAGCAGTACTTC,CASSFRTGAGEQYF
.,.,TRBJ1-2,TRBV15,TGTGCCACCAGCAGAGACCCAGGCTATGGCTACACCTTC,CATSRDPGYGYTF
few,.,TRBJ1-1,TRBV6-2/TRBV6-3,TGTGCCAGCAGACCCGGACACACTGAAGCTTTCTTT,CASRPGHTEAFF
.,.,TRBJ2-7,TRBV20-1,TGCAGTGCTCAGACTGCGGGACTCGCCTACGAGCAGTACTTC,CSAQTAGLAYEQYF
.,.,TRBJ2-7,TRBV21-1,TGTGCCACCAGAGACAGTTTGGTCGAGCAGTACTTC,CATRDSLVEQYF
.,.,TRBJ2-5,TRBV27,TGTGCCAGCAGTCCCCGGTTCGGGGAGACCCAGTACTTC,CASSPRFGETQYF
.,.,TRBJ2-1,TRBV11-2,TGTGCCAGCAGCTTAGTGCTCCACAATGAGCAGTTCTTC,CASSLVLHNEQFF
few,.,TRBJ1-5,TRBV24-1,TGTGCCACCAGTGACTCAGGGTGGGACCAGCCCCAGCATTTT,CATSDSGWDQPQHF
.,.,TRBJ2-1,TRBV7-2,TGTGCCAGCAGCAAGCTGAGCGGACTCCGTTGGGGGCAGTTCTTC,CASSKLSGLRWGQFF
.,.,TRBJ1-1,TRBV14,TGTGCCAGCAGCCAAGATGTGCAGGGGAGGACTGAAGCTTTCTTT,CASSQDVQGRTEAFF
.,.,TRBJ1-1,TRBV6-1,TGTGCCAGCAGAGAGACCGGGAGGGGTGAAGCTTTCTTT,CASRETGRGEAFF
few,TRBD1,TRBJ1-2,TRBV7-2,TGTGCCAGCAGCCCCGACAGGGGAAACGGCTACACCTTC,CASSPDRGNGYTF
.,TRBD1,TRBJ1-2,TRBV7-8,TGTGCCAGCAGCTTAGGACAGGGGGGGCATGGCTACACCTTC,CASSLGQGGHGYTF
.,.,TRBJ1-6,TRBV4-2,TGTGCCAGCAGCCAGAGAACTGGATCACCCCTCCACTTT,CASSQRTGSPLHF
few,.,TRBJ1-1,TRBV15,TGTGCCACCAGTTTAGAGGGGAGGGGAAGGACTGAAGCTTTCTTT,CATSLEGRGRTEAFF
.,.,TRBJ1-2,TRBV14,TGTGCCAGCAGCCACCGACAGCCGATCAACTATGGCTACACCTTC,CASSHRQPINYGYTF
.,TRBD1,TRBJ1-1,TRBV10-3,TGTGCCATCAGTGATCCAGGGGGGAACACTGAAGCTTTCTTT,CAISDPGGNTEAFF
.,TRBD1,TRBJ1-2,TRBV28,TGTGCCAGCAGTCTGATGGACAGGGGCTATGGCTACACCTTC,CASSLMDRGYGYTF
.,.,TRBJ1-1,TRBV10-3,TGTGCCATCAGTGAGCGGGTTGGGGGATATGACACTGAAGCTTTCTTT,CAISERVGGYDTEAFF
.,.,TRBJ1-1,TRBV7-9,TGTGCCAGCAGCCCCTTTCTCCTGGCCGTATACACTGAAGCTTTCTTT,CASSPFLLAVYTEAFF
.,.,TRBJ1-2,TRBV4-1,TGCGCCAGCAGCCAAGGGTCCGACCGATACAGGGTGAACTATGGCTACACCTTC,CASSQGSDRYRVNYGYTF
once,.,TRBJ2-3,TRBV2,TGTGCCAGTGCTAATGGTAGGGGCACAGATACGCAGTATTTT,CASANGRGTDTQYF